A single sample is the source of the 24 T cell receptor beta chains below, sequenced in a study of T-cell reconstitution after alpha-beta-depleted transplantation in children. Unique molecular identifiers were used in preparing the TCRbeta library. TCRdb used MiXCR to reprocess the PCR reads, holding one entry per CDR3 protein. The sample lists some 290,000 distinct CDR3 sequences; about a quarter were seen once. The specimen comprised PBMCs, mostly from graft donor cells, sampled 180 days after TCRalphabeta/CD19-depleted stem cell transplant. These receptors all stem from a male patient aged 5 to 17 who had a stem cell transplant for acute lymphoblastic leukemia, so the T cells may come from the graft donor.

V and J are TRBV27 and TRBJ2-5, with a possible D match to TRBD1 (6 bases). V was pared by 8 bases and J by 5 bases, with 15 bases between. The CDR3 is 13 amino acids. Germline CDR1 is MNHEY and CDR2 is SMNVEV (reference sequence). CDR3 residues: CASAGTPMETQYF. In DNA, the CDR3 is TGTGCCAGCGCCGGGACACCCATGGAGACCCAGTACTTC.

This clonotype was found a few times. The chain combines TRBV7-9 with TRBJ2-4, with no clear D. Trimming stripped 1 base from V and 8 bases from J, with 6 bases between. Germline CDR1 SEHNR, CDR2 FQNEAQ (reference sequence). This CDR3 region has 12 residues. For the CDR3, the DNA is TGTGCCAGCAGCTTAGACCGGTACATTCAGTACTTC. The encoded protein is CASSLDRYIQYF.

The rearrangement uses TRBV18 and TRBJ2-2, with D unresolved. The CDR3 has 13 residues. Trimming took off 2 bases at V and 5 bases at J, with 6 bases between the two ends. Germline CDR1 reads KGHSH; CDR2 reads LQKENI. The CDR3 here is CASSPELTGELFF. CDR3 bases: TGTGCCAGCTCACCAGAACTAACCGGGGAGCTGTTTTTT.

This clonotype was counted only a few times. The CDR3 DNA reads as TGCGCCAGCAGCCGCCTAGCGGGCGATACCCCGGGCTCCTACGAGCAGTACTTC. Translating gives CASSRLAGDTPGSYEQYF. The V gene is TRBV5-1, the J gene TRBJ2-7; TRBD2 agrees at 8 bases. The V gene's germline CDR1 is SGHRS and CDR2 YFSETQ. Trimming cost V 4 bases and J 0 bases; bases outside gene matches: 15. This CDR3 is 18 amino acids long.

The chain carries TRBV7-8 and TRBJ1-2; TRBD1 aligns across 7 bases. This CDR3 comprises 14 residues. V was clipped by 4 bases and J by 4 bases; unmatched bases: 6. Germline CDR1 reads SGHVS; CDR2 reads FQNEAQ. The CDR3: CASSSTGAGYGYTF. The CDR3 bases are TGTGCCAGCAGCTCTACAGGGGCAGGCTATGGCTACACCTTC.

This clonotype was counted at least ten times. The rearrangement uses TRBV29-1 and TRBJ1-1; possibly TRBD1 for D (6 bases). Germline values: CDR1 SQVTM, CDR2 ANQGSEA. Trimming stripped 4 bases from V and 4 bases from J, with 16 bases between. The CDR3 loop spans 14 amino acids. CDR3 region: CSVAETGFGTEAFF. CDR3 coding DNA: TGCAGCGTTGCCGAAACAGGGTTCGGCACTGAAGCTTTCTTT.

This chain links TRBV20-1 with TRBJ2-5; 7 nucleotides align to TRBD1. This CDR3 contains 13 residues. Germline V gives CDR1 DFQATT, CDR2 SNEGSKA (reference sequence). CDR3 bases: TGCAGACTCAACGGACAGGCCCAAGAGACCCAGTACTTC. Amino acid sequence: CRLNGQAQETQYF.

The chain links TRBV6-1 to TRBJ2-2, with TRBD2 matching 12 bases. Germline-derived CDR1 and CDR2 are MNHNS and SASEGT. This CDR3 is 18 amino acids long. Germline trimming cut 4 bases from V and 2 bases from J; bases unmatched to any gene: 8. CDR3 sequence (DNA): TGTGCCAGCAGTGCCAGACTAGCGGGAGACATAAACACCGGGGAGCTGTTTTTT. Translated, it gives CASSARLAGDINTGELFF.

The genes are TRBV18 and TRBJ2-7, with 11 bases that match TRBD1. The germline gives CDR1 KGHSH, CDR2 LQKENI. V gave up 1 base and J gave up 3 bases; unmatched junction bases: 2. The CDR3 is 15 residues long. The CDR3 protein is CASSPQDRGLYEQYF. In DNA form, the CDR3 reads TGTGCCAGCTCACCACAGGACAGGGGGCTCTACGAGCAGTACTTC.

In this sample, this clonotype turned up many times. V usage is TRBV12-3 or TRBV12-4 and J usage is TRBJ2-1; 10 bases line up with TRBD2. This CDR3 spans 16 amino acids. V gave up 5 bases and J gave up 0 bases; unmatched junction bases: 4. Written as DNA, the CDR3 is TGTGCCAGCAGTCGCTGGACTAGCGGCTCCTACAATGAGCAGTTCTTC. Amino acids: CASSRWTSGSYNEQFF.

This sequence joins TRBV10-1 and TRBJ2-1, with 9 bases lining up with TRBD1. The CDR3 is 16 amino acids. Germline lookup yields CDR1 WNHNN and CDR2 SYGVQD (reference sequence). With V trimmed by 3 bases and J by 10 bases, 13 bases remained unmatched. DNA for the CDR3: TGCGCCAGCAGTGACTCCCGGGACAGGGTCATCGGGGAGCAGTTCTTC. Encoded protein: CASSDSRDRVIGEQFF.

The table lists this clonotype with a few counts. The chain employs TRBV27 and TRBJ2-2; weak D call: TRBD1 (5 bases). This CDR3 contains 16 residues. Germline-derived CDR1 and CDR2 are MNHEY and SMNVEV (reference sequence). V lost 3 bases to trimming and J lost 1 base, with 12 bases between them. CDR3 protein: CASSFEGALNTGELFF. The CDR3 DNA reads TGTGCCAGCAGTTTCGAAGGGGCCCTGAACACCGGGGAGCTGTTTTTT.

This chain joins TRBV4-1 and TRBJ2-6; possible D gene TRBD1, 5 bases. The CDR3 has 17 residues. V was cut by 3 bases and J by 0 bases, with 12 bases left in between. CDR1 and CDR2 (germline): MGHRA, YSYEKL. The CDR3 coding sequence is TGCGCCAGCAGCCAGGAGATACAGGCCTCTGGGGCCAACGTCCTGACTTTC. Protein sequence: CASSQEIQASGANVLTF.

The J gene is TRBJ2-7, the V gene TRBV11-1, with 8 positions matching TRBD2. Germline CDR1 reads SGHAT; CDR2 reads FQDESV (reference sequence). The CDR3 length is 19 residues. V lost 6 bases to trimming and J lost 2 bases; unmatched junction nucleotides: 21. The CDR3, as DNA: TGTGCCAGCAGTTCGCCCGGGGGGGCTCGCTCCGGTCCAACCTACGAGCAGTACTTC. Translating gives CASSSPGGARSGPTYEQYF.

This clonotype was seen a few times. The gene calls are TRBV5-5 and TRBJ2-7, with TRBD1 matching 8 bases. CDR1 SGHKS and CDR2 YYEKEE come from the germline V gene (reference sequence). The CDR3 totals 16 residues. The V and J ends lost 5 bases and 1 base, in that order; junction bases with no gene match: 11. CDR3 residues: CASRLGPGQVSYEQYF. The CDR3 DNA reads as TGTGCCAGCAGGTTAGGGCCGGGACAGGTTTCCTACGAGCAGTACTTC.

Note on this clonotype: The CDR3 end shows no conserved phenylalanine or tryptophan, and so a read error is likely. The chain carries TRBV10-3 and TRBJ2-5; 10 positions agree with TRBD2. CDR1 is ENHRY, CDR2 SYGVKD, per germline. V lost 3 bases and J lost 5; bases outside the gene matches: 6. The CDR3 has 15 residues. DNA of the CDR3: TGTGCCATCAGTGATCCTAGCGGGAGACGGGAGACCCAGTACTCC. Amino acids: CAISDPSGRRETQYS.

The sample holds a few counts of this clonotype. The DNA of the CDR3 is TGCAGTGCCCACAAACAGAGAACCGGAGATACGCAGTATTTT. It yields the protein CSAHKQRTGDTQYF. The chain combines TRBV20-1 with TRBJ2-3; D not certain. The CDR3 has 14 amino acids. CDR1 and CDR2 (germline): DFQATT, SNEGSKA (reference sequence). V shed 6 bases and J shed 5 bases, with 18 bases lying between them.

This chain joins TRBV21-1 and TRBJ1-3. TRBV21-1 is a pseudogene segment. This CDR3 has 14 residues. CDR3 sequence reads: CASSKREGGNTIYF. In DNA form, the CDR3 reads TGTGCCAGCAGCAAAAGGGAGGGCGGAAACACCATATATTTT.

V usage is TRBV24-1 and J usage is TRBJ2-1; D not certain. V was clipped by 2 bases and J by 3 bases, with 4 bases between them. CDR1 and CDR2 from the germline V gene are KGHDR and SFDVKD. The CDR3 totals 13 residues. The CDR3 spells CATSDYGYNEQFF. DNA of the CDR3: TGTGCCACCAGTGATTACGGCTACAATGAGCAGTTCTTC.

The gene calls are TRBV10-3 and TRBJ2-7; 10 positions match TRBD2. The J segment lost 2 bases and the V segment lost 8 bases, leaving 9 bases of the junction unmatched. The CDR3 spans 15 residues. Germline V CDR1 and CDR2: ENHRY, SYGVKD. The CDR3, as DNA: TGTGCCATCCGCAGATTAGCGGGAGGTACCTACGAGCAGTACTTC. Amino acids: CAIRRLAGGTYEQYF.

This clonotype was seen a few times. This chain joins TRBV5-1 and TRBJ1-5; no reliable D call. V was pared by 5 bases and J by 4 bases, with 16 bases between. Germline V gives CDR1 SGHRS, CDR2 YFSETQ. This CDR3 region has 15 residues. The CDR3 DNA reads TGCGCCAGCAGGCGAACCCCGGACGGAAATCAGCCCCAGCATTTT. Its translation: CASRRTPDGNQPQHF.

The chain carries TRBV5-1 and TRBJ1-6, with a tentative D call TRBD1 (6 bases). Trimming shortened V by 0 bases and J by 10 bases, and 11 bases separated the two germline ends. Germline assignment: CDR1 SGHRS and CDR2 YFSETQ. The CDR3 is 14 amino acids. The CDR3 DNA sequence: TGCGCCAGCAGCTTGGGGGCAGGGGACTCACCCCTCCACTTT. It specifies CASSLGAGDSPLHF.

This clonotype occurred a few times. V usage is TRBV5-1 and J usage is TRBJ1-6; 8 positions agree with TRBD1. J lost 9 bases, V lost 5 bases, and 10 bases had no gene match. The CDR3 extends over 15 amino acids. From germline, CDR1 is SGHRS and CDR2 YFSETQ. The CDR3 DNA reads as TGCGCCAGCAGGCCTACAGGGGGTGATGGTTCACCCCTCCACTTT. This encodes CASRPTGGDGSPLHF. The full variable domain, in which reference TRBV5-1 and TRBJ1-6 provide the parts outside the CDR3, is KAGVTQTPRYLIKTRGQQVTLSCSPISGHRSVSWYQQTPGQGLQFLFEYFSETQRNKGNFPGRFSGRQFSNSRSEMNVSTLELGDSALYLCASRPTGGDGSPLHFGNGTRLTVT.

This clonotype was seen only a few times. The CDR3 reads CASSGGTSRETQYF. DNA of the CDR3: TGTGCCAGCAGCGGGGGGACTAGCAGAGAGACCCAGTACTTC. The chain combines TRBV9 with TRBJ2-5, with TRBD2 matching over 9 bases. The CDR3 is 14 residues long. V trimming: 3 bases; J trimming: 4 bases; junction bases outside the gene matches: 4. Germline V gene sequence: CDR1 SGDLS, CDR2 YYNGEE.